The T cell receptor beta chain described here comes from a study of graft-versus-host responses after intestinal transplantation. Turning to this clone: Its antigen is not identified.

Study-level findings and limits: In recipient marrow, GvH clones were found, and some appeared first in ileum or blood.

The CDR3 loop spans 14 amino acids. CDR1 is SGHVS, CDR2 FNYEAQ, per germline. V shed 2 bases and J shed 1 base, with 8 bases lying between them. The method was immunoSEQ multiplex PCR; TCRdb's version includes in-frame clones alone and lacks a portion of them. The data hold 70,000 or so clones, with about 87% observed a single time. This TCR was sampled from a human donor who was the organ donor for an intestinal transplant. This sequence joins TRBV7-6 and TRBJ1-1, with a weak D call TRBD1 (6 bases). This specimen was unstimulated CD4+ T cells sorted from spleen or lymph node cells, taken before transplant. This CDR3 reads CASSLQGPNTEAFF. The CDR3 DNA follows: TGTGCCAGCAGCTTACAGGGGCCGAACACTGAAGCTTTCTTT.